Reported below is one TCR beta chain. This entry is derived from a study of T cells after yellow fever vaccination. Each CDR3 protein is one row after TCRdb ran MiXCR on the 5' RACE reads. Here the sample spans some 300,000 distinct CDR3 sequences, over 8.5% being singletons. The V end was cut by 0 bases, the J end by 0 bases, with 12 bases between. This CDR3 is built from 17 residues. The V gene's germline CDR1 is LGHDT and CDR2 YNNKEL (reference sequence). The sequence came from a man between 18 and 29 years old who received the YFV17D yellow fever vaccine. Sequenced here: CD4+ T cells sorted from PBMCs, sampled 45 days after the yellow fever booster vaccination. The chain joins TRBV3-1 to TRBJ1-3; no clear D. The CDR3 protein is CASSQDGSFYSGNTIYF. The DNA of the CDR3 is TGTGCCAGCAGCCAAGATGGCAGCTTTTACTCTGGAAACACCATATATTTT.